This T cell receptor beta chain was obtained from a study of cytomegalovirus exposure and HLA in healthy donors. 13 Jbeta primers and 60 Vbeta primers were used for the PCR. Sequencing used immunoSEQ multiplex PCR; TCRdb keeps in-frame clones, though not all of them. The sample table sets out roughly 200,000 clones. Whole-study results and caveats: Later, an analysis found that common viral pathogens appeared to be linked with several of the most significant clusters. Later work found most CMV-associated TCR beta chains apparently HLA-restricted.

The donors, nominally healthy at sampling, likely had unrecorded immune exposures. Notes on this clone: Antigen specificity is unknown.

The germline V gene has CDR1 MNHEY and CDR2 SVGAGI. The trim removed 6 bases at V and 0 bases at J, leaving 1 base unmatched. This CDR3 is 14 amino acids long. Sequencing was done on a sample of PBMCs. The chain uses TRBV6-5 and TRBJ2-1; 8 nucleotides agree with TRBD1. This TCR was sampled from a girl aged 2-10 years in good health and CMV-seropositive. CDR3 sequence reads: CASRGTGSYNEQFF. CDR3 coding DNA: TGTGCCAGCAGAGGGACAGGCTCCTACAATGAGCAGTTCTTC.